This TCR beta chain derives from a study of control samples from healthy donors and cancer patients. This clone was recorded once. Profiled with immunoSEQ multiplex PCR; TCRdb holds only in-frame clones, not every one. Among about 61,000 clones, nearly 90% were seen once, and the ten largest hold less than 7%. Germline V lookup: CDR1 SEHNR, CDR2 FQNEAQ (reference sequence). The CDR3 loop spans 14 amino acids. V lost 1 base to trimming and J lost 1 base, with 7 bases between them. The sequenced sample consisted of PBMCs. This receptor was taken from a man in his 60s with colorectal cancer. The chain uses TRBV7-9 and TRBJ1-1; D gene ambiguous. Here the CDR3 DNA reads TGTGCCAGCAGCTTAGTGGCAGGGAACACTGAAGCTTTCTTT. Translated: CASSLVAGNTEAFF.